A single sample gave rise to the 27 T cell receptor beta chains below, sequenced in a study of blood T cells in healthy people across ages. Primed by a sample-barcoded 5' primer and a J-beta primer mix, a second PCR proceeded for about 7 to 12 cycles. TCRdb itself ran the 5' RACE reads through MiXCR, one entry per CDR3 protein. The sample records about 640,000 distinct CDR3 sequences, around 54% being singletons. The sample consisted of blood. The source is a man in his fifties or sixties in good health.

The chain couples TRBV6-5 to TRBJ2-5; possibly TRBD2 for D (7 bases). Trimming removed 5 bases at V and 4 bases at J, with 17 bases between. The CDR3 spans 15 residues. Germline CDR1 and CDR2: MNHEY and SVGAGI. Written as DNA, the CDR3 is TGTGCCAGCAGTCGATTAGGGGGGGGCCGAGAGACCCAGTACTTC. As protein: CASSRLGGGRETQYF.

The V gene is TRBV20-1, the J gene TRBJ2-3; 8 positions match TRBD2. The J segment lost 5 bases and the V segment lost 3 bases, leaving 16 bases of the junction unmatched. This CDR3 is built from 17 residues. Germline lookup yields CDR1 DFQATT and CDR2 SNEGSKA (reference sequence). CDR3 amino acids: CSASKPTSGTSQDTQYF. The CDR3 nucleotides are TGCAGTGCTAGCAAGCCTACCTCCGGGACTAGTCAAGATACGCAGTATTTT.

This chain joins TRBV2 and TRBJ2-1; no clear D. The CDR3 sequence is 13 residues long. Per the germline V gene, CDR1 is SNHLY and CDR2 is FYNNEI. The ends were cut back, 4 bases at V and 6 bases at J, with 10 bases in the middle. The CDR3 loop is CASSVAQLNEQFF. In DNA, the CDR3 is TGTGCCAGCAGTGTGGCACAGCTCAATGAGCAGTTCTTC.

The V gene is TRBV5-1, the J gene TRBJ2-1; D gene unclear. CDR3 size: 16 residues. The germline CDR1 and CDR2 sequences are SGHRS and YFSETQ. Trimming took 3 bases from V and 0 from J, leaving 13 bases between them. The CDR3 coding sequence is TGCGCCAGCAGCTGGGGAATGGCAAGCTCCTACAATGAGCAGTTCTTC. Translating gives CASSWGMASSYNEQFF.

This sequence joins TRBV7-6 and TRBJ1-4, with 10 bases identical to TRBD1. The CDR3 contains 19 residues. Germline values: CDR1 SGHVS, CDR2 FNYEAQ. Germline trimming cut 5 bases from V and 0 bases from J; bases unmatched to any gene: 12. This chain's CDR3 is CASSRGGPGTGATNEKLFF. CDR3 sequence (DNA): TGTGCCAGCAGCAGGGGGGGTCCCGGGACAGGGGCAACTAATGAAAAACTGTTTTTT.

The chain joins TRBV20-1 to TRBJ2-7; 12 bases are a match to TRBD2. Per the germline V gene, CDR1 is DFQATT and CDR2 is SNEGSKA (reference sequence). Trimming removed 0 bases from V and 7 bases from J; junction bases left unmatched: 19. This CDR3 spans 19 amino acids. CDR3 amino acids: CSAREQGLAGTSSYNEQYF. The DNA for the CDR3 is TGCAGTGCTAGAGAGCAAGGACTAGCGGGGACAAGCTCCTACAATGAGCAGTACTTC.

This chain connects TRBV2 to TRBJ2-3; 9 bases fit TRBD2. The length of the CDR3 is 15 residues. Germline V CDR1 and CDR2: SNHLY, FYNNEI. V lost 5 bases and J lost 3; bases outside the gene matches: 6. CDR3 nucleotide sequence: TGTGCCAGCAGTTTAGCGGGGGAAGGAACAGATACGCAGTATTTT. It is translated as CASSLAGEGTDTQYF.

This clonotype has only a few counts. This rearrangement joins TRBV4-1 to TRBJ2-3; 10 bases align to TRBD2. The CDR3 has 18 residues. Germline CDR1 reads MGHRA; CDR2 reads YSYEKL. V shed 5 bases, J shed 0 bases, and the junction held 11 bases outside the gene matches. DNA for the CDR3: TGCGCCAGCAGCTCGGCGTCAGCGGGGGGGCTCAGCACAGATACGCAGTATTTT. This encodes CASSSASAGGLSTDTQYF.

This clonotype occurred a few times. The V call is TRBV4-2, the J call TRBJ2-1; D is possibly TRBD2 (7 bases). The CDR3 extends over 16 amino acids. V was cut by 4 bases and J by 2 bases, with 15 bases left in between. Germline V gene sequence: CDR1 LGHNA, CDR2 YNFKEQ. The DNA for the CDR3 is TGTGCCAGCAGCCCCGGTGCCGGGGGGCCCTACAATGAGCAGTTCTTC. Its protein product is CASSPGAGGPYNEQFF.

The chain is built from TRBV5-1 and TRBJ1-4; no clear D. Germline V gene lookup returns CDR1 SGHRS and CDR2 YFSETQ. Trimming stripped 4 bases from V and 4 bases from J, with 14 bases between. This CDR3 comprises 15 residues. The CDR3 DNA reads as TGCGCCAGCAGCCAGGAACCGTCTCTTAATGAAAAACTGTTTTTT. Protein product: CASSQEPSLNEKLFF. Variable domain in full (rest from reference TRBV5-1 and TRBJ1-4): KAGVTQTPRYLIKTRGQQVTLSCSPISGHRSVSWYQQTPGQGLQFLFEYFSETQRNKGNFPGRFSGRQFSNSRSEMNVSTLELGDSALYLCASSQEPSLNEKLFFGSGTQLSVL.

This clonotype has just a few counts. V usage is TRBV29-1 and J usage is TRBJ2-5; D gene unclear. The V gene lost 7 bases and the J gene lost 5 bases, with 17 bases spanning the gap. Germline CDR1 and CDR2: SQVTM and ANQGSEA. The CDR3 runs to 13 residues. The CDR3 nucleotides read TGCAGCGCTACGCGGAGCGTCGGGGAGACCCAGTACTTC. This encodes CSATRSVGETQYF.

This clonotype turned up a few times. V and J are TRBV20-1 and TRBJ2-3; D possibly matches TRBD1 or TRBD2 (5 bases each). Germline V gene lookup returns CDR1 DFQATT and CDR2 SNEGSKA (reference sequence). CDR3 length equals 17 residues. V gave up 0 bases and J gave up 2 bases, with 18 bases separating them. CDR3 bases: TGCAGTGCTAGAGATTTGACGGGGCCCTCCCTCACAGATACGCAGTATTTT. It is translated as CSARDLTGPSLTDTQYF.

This clonotype came up many times. J is TRBJ2-7 and V is TRBV10-2, with unresolved D. The CDR3 is made up of 13 amino acids. V was trimmed by 4 bases and J by 4 bases, leaving 11 bases between them. Germline values: CDR1 WSHSY, CDR2 SAAADI. CDR3 nucleotide sequence: TGCGCCAGCAGTGTCAACAAACAATACGAGCAGTACTTC. Amino acids: CASSVNKQYEQYF.

V usage is TRBV4-1 and J usage is TRBJ1-4, with 7 bases matching TRBD1. Per the germline V gene, CDR1 is MGHRA and CDR2 is YSYEKL. Trimming removed 1 base from V and 7 bases from J; junction bases left unmatched: 9. This CDR3 has 16 amino acids. The CDR3 nucleotides read TGCGCCAGCAGCCAAGTCAGACAGGGTAGTGGTGAAAAACTGTTTTTT. It encodes CASSQVRQGSGEKLFF.

DNA of the CDR3: TGTGCCAGCAGCGTAGTCGGGACAGGGACTGTCTACGAGCAGTACTTC. Residues: CASSVVGTGTVYEQYF. This chain links TRBV9 with TRBJ2-7; TRBD1 aligns across 9 bases. The V gene's germline CDR1 is SGDLS and CDR2 YYNGEE. This CDR3 is built from 16 residues. V gave up 0 bases and J gave up 3 bases; unmatched junction bases: 7.

The genes are TRBV11-2 and TRBJ1-1, with a possible D match to TRBD1 (6 bases). CDR1 SGHAT and CDR2 FQNNGV come from the germline V gene. Trimming took 3 bases from V and 3 from J, leaving 20 bases between them. CDR3 size: 17 residues. The CDR3 sequence: CASSLDRWSGEDTEAFF. CDR3 coding DNA: TGTGCCAGCAGCTTGGACCGGTGGTCAGGGGAGGACACTGAAGCTTTCTTT.

There are many counts of this clonotype. The rearrangement joins TRBV29-1 to TRBJ2-1; possible D gene TRBD2, 6 bases. The V and J ends lost 7 bases and 9 bases respectively, with 16 bases between them. The CDR3 spans 12 residues. Germline V CDR1 and CDR2: SQVTM, ANQGSEA. The CDR3 DNA reads as TGCAGCGGCGGGGACCCGAAGTTTGAGCAGTTCTTC. Translated, it gives CSGGDPKFEQFF.

A word on this clonotype: It may be a read error: a sequence one base away is much more abundant. The gene calls are TRBV2 and TRBJ2-1, with D unresolved. The CDR3 covers 13 residues. Trimming stripped 3 bases from V and 10 bases from J, with 13 bases between. Germline loops: CDR1 SNHLY, CDR2 FYNNEI. DNA of the CDR3: TGTGCCAGCAGTGATATTAAGGGTGGCGAGCAGTTCTTC. This sequence encodes CASSDIKGGEQFF.

This clonotype was seen only a few times. The V gene is TRBV14, the J gene TRBJ2-1; unclear D gene. The length of the CDR3 is 14 residues. From germline, CDR1 is SGHDN and CDR2 FVKESK. Trimming removed 1 base from V and 5 bases from J, with 9 bases in between. For the CDR3, the DNA is TGTGCCAGCAGCCAAGTCCGGGCCAACAATGAGCAGTTCTTC. Amino acid sequence: CASSQVRANNEQFF.

The rearrangement links TRBV5-1 to TRBJ2-7; possibly TRBD1 for D (5 bases). The CDR3 is 14 amino acids. V was cut by 3 bases and J by 3 bases, with 13 bases left in between. The germline CDR1 and CDR2 sequences are SGHRS and YFSETQ. Written as DNA, the CDR3 is TGCGCCAGCAGCTACTCCAGGGTAGACTACGAGCAGTACTTC. The encoded protein is CASSYSRVDYEQYF.

This clonotype was detected ten times or more. The chain uses TRBV11-2 and TRBJ1-1; no firm D call. Germline assignment: CDR1 SGHAT and CDR2 FQNNGV. This CDR3 is built from 12 residues. The ends were cut back, 2 bases at V and 10 bases at J, with 11 bases in the middle. This chain's CDR3 is CASSLNNGRAFF. In DNA, the CDR3 is TGTGCCAGCAGCTTAAATAATGGGCGAGCTTTCTTT.

This clonotype was counted once. The chain employs TRBV27 and TRBJ2-5, with D unclear. The V end was cut by 5 bases, the J end by 4 bases, with 14 bases between. The length of the CDR3 is 14 residues. Looked up from germline, CDR1 is MNHEY and CDR2 is SMNVEV (reference sequence). The CDR3: CASSLGPAVETQYF. Written as DNA, the CDR3 is TGTGCCAGCAGTCTCGGCCCGGCGGTAGAGACCCAGTACTTC.

The V gene is TRBV4-1, the J gene TRBJ2-1, with 7 bases aligning to TRBD2. The CDR3 spans 14 residues. V trimming: 4 bases; J trimming: 9 bases; junction bases outside the gene matches: 9. From germline, CDR1 is MGHRA and CDR2 YSYEKL. The CDR3 loop reads CASSPAGDPREQFF. The CDR3 DNA reads TGCGCCAGCAGCCCCGCGGGAGACCCCCGTGAGCAGTTCTTC.

This rearrangement joins TRBV5-1 to TRBJ2-5; 8 positions agree with TRBD2. This CDR3 spans 16 amino acids. V was pared by 4 bases and J by 5 bases, with 13 bases of the junction left unmatched. Germline V CDR1 and CDR2: SGHRS, YFSETQ. CDR3 region: CASSGKVGGAGETQYF. The CDR3 DNA follows: TGCGCCAGCAGCGGAAAAGTCGGGGGGGCTGGGGAGACCCAGTACTTC.

The V and J genes are TRBV9 and TRBJ2-1, with 11 bases aligning to TRBD2. V dropped 0 bases and J dropped 1; count of bases not matched to a gene: 15. This CDR3 spans 21 amino acids. Per the germline V gene, CDR1 is SGDLS and CDR2 is YYNGEE. The CDR3 reads CASSVGASGGLVPPSYNEQFF. As DNA, the CDR3 is TGTGCCAGCAGCGTAGGGGCTAGCGGGGGGCTCGTGCCCCCTTCCTACAATGAGCAGTTCTTC.

This clonotype was seen only a few times. The V and J genes are TRBV4-1 and TRBJ2-7; no clear D gene. Trimming removed 4 bases from V and 1 base from J, with 14 bases in between. The CDR3 contains 15 residues. Per germline, CDR1 MGHRA and CDR2 YSYEKL. This CDR3 reads CASSPPGPLSYEQYF. Here the CDR3 DNA reads TGCGCCAGCAGCCCACCGGGCCCACTATCCTACGAGCAGTACTTC.

The gene calls are TRBV7-2 and TRBJ2-7, with a weak D call TRBD2 (7 bases). CDR3 length equals 16 residues. The V and J ends lost 4 bases and 3 bases respectively, with 19 bases between them. From germline, CDR1 is SGHTA and CDR2 FQGNSA. CDR3 protein: CASSSTRGGGNYEQYF. The CDR3 DNA reads as TGTGCCAGCAGCTCCACGAGGGGAGGGGGTAACTACGAGCAGTACTTC.